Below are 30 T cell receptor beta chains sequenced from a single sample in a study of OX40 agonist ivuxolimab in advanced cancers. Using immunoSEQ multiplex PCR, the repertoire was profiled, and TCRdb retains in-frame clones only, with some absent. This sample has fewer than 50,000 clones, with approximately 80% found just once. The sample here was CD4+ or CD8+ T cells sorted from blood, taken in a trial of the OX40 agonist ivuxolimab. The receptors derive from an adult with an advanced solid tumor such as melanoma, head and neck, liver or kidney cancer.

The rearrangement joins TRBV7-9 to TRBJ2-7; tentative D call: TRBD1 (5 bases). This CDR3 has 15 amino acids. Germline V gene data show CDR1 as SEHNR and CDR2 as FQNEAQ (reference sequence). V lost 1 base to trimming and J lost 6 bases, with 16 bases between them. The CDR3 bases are TGTGCCAGCAGCTTAGGGGTTACCAGGGTTCCCGAGCAGTACTTC. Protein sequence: CASSLGVTRVPEQYF.

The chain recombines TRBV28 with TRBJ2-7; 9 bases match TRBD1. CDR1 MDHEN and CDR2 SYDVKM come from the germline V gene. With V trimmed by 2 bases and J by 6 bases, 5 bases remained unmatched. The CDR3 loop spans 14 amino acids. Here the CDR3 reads CASSLSTGGREQYF. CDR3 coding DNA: TGTGCCAGCAGTTTAAGTACAGGGGGCCGCGAGCAGTACTTC.

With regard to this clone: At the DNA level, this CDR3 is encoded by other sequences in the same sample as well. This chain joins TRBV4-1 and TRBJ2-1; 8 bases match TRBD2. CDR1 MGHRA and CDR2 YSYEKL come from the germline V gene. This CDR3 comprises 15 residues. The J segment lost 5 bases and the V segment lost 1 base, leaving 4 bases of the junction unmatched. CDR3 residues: CASSQVLAENNEQFF. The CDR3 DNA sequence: TGCGCCAGCAGCCAAGTACTAGCGGAGAACAATGAGCAGTTCTTC.

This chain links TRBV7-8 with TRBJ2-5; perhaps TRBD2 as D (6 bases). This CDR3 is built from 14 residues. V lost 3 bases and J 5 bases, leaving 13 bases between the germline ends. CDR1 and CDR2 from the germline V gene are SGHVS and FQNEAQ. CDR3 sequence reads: CASSLGAEGETQYF. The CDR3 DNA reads TGTGCCAGCAGCTTGGGAGCGGAGGGGGAGACCCAGTACTTC.

CDR3 sequence: CASSILGGFYGYTF. DNA for the CDR3: TGTGCCAGTAGTATTTTAGGAGGGTTCTATGGCTACACCTTC. The chain links TRBV19 to TRBJ1-2, with unresolved D. Germline V lookup: CDR1 LNHDA, CDR2 SQIVND (reference sequence). Trimming shortened V by 3 bases and J by 4 bases, and 12 bases separated the two germline ends. The CDR3 is 14 residues long.

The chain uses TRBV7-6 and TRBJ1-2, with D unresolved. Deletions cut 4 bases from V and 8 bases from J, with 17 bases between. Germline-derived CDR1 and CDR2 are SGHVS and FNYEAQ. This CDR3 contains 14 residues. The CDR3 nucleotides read TGTGCCAGCAGCTCCCACGAAAACTTAGAAGGCTACACCTTC. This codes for CASSSHENLEGYTF.

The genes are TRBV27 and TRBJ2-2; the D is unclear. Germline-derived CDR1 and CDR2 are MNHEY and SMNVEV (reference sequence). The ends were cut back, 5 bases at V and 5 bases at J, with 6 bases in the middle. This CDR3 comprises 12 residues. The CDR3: CASSTRTGELFF. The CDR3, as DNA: TGTGCCAGCAGTACGCGGACCGGGGAGCTGTTTTTT.

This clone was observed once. CDR3 sequence: CASSLRGGSTDTQYF. The DNA of the CDR3 is TGTGCCAGCAGTCTCCGTGGGGGGAGCACAGATACGCAGTATTTT. V gene TRBV27 combines with J gene TRBJ2-3; maybe TRBD2 (6 bases). The CDR3 loop spans 15 amino acids. V dropped 5 bases and J dropped 0 bases, with 12 bases sitting between them. From germline, CDR1 is MNHEY and CDR2 SMNVEV (reference sequence).

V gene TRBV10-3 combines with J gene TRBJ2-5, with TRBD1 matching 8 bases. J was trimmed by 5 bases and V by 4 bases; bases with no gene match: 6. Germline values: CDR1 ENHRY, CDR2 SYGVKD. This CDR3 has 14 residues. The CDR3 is CAISGQGSGETQYF. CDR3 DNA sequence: TGTGCCATCAGTGGACAGGGGTCCGGGGAGACCCAGTACTTC.

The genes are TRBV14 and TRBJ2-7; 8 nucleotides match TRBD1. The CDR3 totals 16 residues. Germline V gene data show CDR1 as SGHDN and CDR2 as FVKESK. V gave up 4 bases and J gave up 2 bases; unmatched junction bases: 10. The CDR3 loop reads CASSPNSGTGAYEQYF. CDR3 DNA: TGTGCCAGCAGCCCAAACTCCGGGACAGGAGCCTACGAGCAGTACTTC. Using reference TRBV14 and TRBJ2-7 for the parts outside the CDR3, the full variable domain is EAGVTQFPSHSVIEKGQTVTLRCDPISGHDNLYWYRRVMGKEIKFLLHFVKESKQDESGMPNNRFLAERTGGTYSTLKVQPAELEDSGVYFCASSPNSGTGAYEQYFGPGTRLTVT.

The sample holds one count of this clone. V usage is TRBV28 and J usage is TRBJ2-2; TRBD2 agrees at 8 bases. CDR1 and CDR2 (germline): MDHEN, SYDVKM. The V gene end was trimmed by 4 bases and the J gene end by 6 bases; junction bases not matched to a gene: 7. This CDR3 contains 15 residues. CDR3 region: CASSWSGGGAGELFF. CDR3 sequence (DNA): TGTGCCAGCAGTTGGAGCGGGGGTGGGGCCGGGGAGCTGTTTTTT. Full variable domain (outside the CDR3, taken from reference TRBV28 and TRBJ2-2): DVKVTQSSRYLVKRTGEKVFLECVQDMDHENMFWYRQDPGLGLRLIYFSYDVKMKEKGDIPEGYSVSREKKERFSLILESASTNQTSMYLCASSWSGGGAGELFFGEGSRLTVL.

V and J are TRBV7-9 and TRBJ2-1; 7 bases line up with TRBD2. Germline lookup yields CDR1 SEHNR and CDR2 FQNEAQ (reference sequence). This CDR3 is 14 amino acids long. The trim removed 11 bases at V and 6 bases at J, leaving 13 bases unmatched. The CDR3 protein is CADDPAGARNEQFF. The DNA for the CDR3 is TGTGCCGACGATCCGGCGGGAGCTCGCAATGAGCAGTTCTTC.

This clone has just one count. The CDR3 sequence: CASDEVAMNTEAFF. CDR3 DNA: TGTGCCAGCGACGAGGTGGCGATGAACACTGAAGCTTTCTTT. V is TRBV6-1 and J is TRBJ1-1; unclear D gene. Germline assignment: CDR1 MNHNS and CDR2 SASEGT. Between the trimmed V and J ends, which lost 8 bases and 0 bases, there was a span of 13 bases. The length of the CDR3 is 14 residues.

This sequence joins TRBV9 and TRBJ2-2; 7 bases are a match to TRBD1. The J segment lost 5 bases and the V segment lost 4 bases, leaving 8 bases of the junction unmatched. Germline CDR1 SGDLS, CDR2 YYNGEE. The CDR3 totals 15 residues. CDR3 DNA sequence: TGTGCCAGCAGCCTGGACAGGTCTAGTACCGGGGAGCTGTTTTTT. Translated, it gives CASSLDRSSTGELFF.

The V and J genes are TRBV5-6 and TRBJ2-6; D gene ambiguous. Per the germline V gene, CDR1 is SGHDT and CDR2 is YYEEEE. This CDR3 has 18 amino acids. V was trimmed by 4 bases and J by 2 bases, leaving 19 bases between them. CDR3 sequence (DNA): TGTGCCAGCAGCGCAATCGTGGCCGCTTCTGCTGGGGCCAACGTCCTGACTTTC. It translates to CASSAIVAASAGANVLTF.

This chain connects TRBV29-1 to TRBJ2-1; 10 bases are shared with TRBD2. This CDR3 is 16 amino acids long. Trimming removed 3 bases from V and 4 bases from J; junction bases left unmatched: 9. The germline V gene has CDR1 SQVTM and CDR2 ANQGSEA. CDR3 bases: TGCAGCGTTGATACTAGCGGGAAGAAGGCTTACAATGAGCAGTTCTTC. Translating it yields CSVDTSGKKAYNEQFF.

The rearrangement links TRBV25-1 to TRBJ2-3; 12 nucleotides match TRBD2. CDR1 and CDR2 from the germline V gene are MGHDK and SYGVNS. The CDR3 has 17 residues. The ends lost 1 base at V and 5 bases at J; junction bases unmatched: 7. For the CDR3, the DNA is TGTGCCAGCAGTGAATTCCCTGGACTAGCGGGGCTAGATACGCAGTATTTT. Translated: CASSEFPGLAGLDTQYF.

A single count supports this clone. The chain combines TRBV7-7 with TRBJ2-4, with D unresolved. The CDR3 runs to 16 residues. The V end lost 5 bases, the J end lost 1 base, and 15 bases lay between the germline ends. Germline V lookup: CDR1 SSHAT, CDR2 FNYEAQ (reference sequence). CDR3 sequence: CASSPRVWVAKNIQYF. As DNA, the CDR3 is TGTGCCAGCAGCCCTAGAGTATGGGTTGCCAAAAACATTCAGTACTTC.

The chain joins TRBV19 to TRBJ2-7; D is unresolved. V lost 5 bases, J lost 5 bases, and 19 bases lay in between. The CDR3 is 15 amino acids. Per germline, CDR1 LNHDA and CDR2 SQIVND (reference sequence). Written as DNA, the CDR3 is TGTGCCAGTAGTCGATCAGTCCTCGTCGGGCACGAGCAGTACTTC. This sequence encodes CASSRSVLVGHEQYF.

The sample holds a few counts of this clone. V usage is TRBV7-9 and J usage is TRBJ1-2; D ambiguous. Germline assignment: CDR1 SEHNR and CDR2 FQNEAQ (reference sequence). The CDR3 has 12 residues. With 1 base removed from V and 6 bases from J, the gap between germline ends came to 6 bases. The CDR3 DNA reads TGTGCCAGCAGCTTAGATAGGCATGGCTACACCTTC. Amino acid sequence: CASSLDRHGYTF. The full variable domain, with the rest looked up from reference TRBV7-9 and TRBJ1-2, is DTGVSQNPRHKITKRGQNVTFRCDPISEHNRLYWYRQTLGQGPEFLTYFQNEAQLEKSRLLSDRFSAERPKGSFSTLEIQRTEQGDSAMYLCASSLDRHGYTFGSGTRLTVV.

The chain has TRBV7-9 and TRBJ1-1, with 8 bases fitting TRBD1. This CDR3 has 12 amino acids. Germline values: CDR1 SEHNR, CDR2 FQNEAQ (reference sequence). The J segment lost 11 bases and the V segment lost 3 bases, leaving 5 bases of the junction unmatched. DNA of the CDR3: TGTGCCAGCAGCTTGACAGGGGCAACCGCTTTCTTT. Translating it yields CASSLTGATAFF.

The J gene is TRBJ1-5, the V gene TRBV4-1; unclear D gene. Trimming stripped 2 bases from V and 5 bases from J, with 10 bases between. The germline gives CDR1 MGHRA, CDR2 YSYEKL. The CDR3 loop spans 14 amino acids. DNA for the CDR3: TGCGCCAGCAGCCAATCCCAGTGGGATCAGCCCCAGCATTTT. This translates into CASSQSQWDQPQHF.

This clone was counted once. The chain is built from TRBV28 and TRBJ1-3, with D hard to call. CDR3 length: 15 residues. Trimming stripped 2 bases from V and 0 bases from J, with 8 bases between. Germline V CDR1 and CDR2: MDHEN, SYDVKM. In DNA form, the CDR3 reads TGTGCCAGCAGTTTAAACGTATACTCTGGAAACACCATATATTTT. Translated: CASSLNVYSGNTIYF. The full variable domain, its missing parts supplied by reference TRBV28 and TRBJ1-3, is DVKVTQSSRYLVKRTGEKVFLECVQDMDHENMFWYRQDPGLGLRLIYFSYDVKMKEKGDIPEGYSVSREKKERFSLILESASTNQTSMYLCASSLNVYSGNTIYFGEGSWLTVV.

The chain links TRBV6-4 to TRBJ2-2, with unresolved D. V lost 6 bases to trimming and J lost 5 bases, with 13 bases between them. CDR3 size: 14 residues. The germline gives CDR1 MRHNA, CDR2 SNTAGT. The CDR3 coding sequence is TGTGCCAGCAGAGTAGACGGTGGGACCGGGGAGCTGTTTTTT. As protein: CASRVDGGTGELFF.

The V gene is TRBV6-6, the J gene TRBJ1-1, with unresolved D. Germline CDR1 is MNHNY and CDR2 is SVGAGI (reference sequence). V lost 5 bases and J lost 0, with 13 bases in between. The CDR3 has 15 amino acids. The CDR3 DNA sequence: TGTGCCAGCAGTCCTGATTTTGGCTTGAACACTGAAGCTTTCTTT. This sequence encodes CASSPDFGLNTEAFF.

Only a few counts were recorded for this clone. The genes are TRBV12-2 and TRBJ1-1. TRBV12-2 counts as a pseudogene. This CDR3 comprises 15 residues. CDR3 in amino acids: CASRLIPPGNTEAFF. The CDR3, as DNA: TGTGCAAGTCGCCTAATTCCACCGGGGAACACTGAAGCTTTCTTT.

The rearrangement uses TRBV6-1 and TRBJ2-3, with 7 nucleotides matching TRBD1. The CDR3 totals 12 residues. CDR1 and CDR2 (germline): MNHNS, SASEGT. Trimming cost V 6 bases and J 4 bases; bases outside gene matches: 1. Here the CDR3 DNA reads TGTGCCAGCAGGACAGGGTCAGATACGCAGTATTTT. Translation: CASRTGSDTQYF.

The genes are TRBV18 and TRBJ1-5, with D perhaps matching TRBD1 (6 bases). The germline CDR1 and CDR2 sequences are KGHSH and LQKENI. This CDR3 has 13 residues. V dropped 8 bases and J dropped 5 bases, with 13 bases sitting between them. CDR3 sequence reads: CASPNRADQPQHF. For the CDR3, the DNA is TGTGCCAGCCCTAACAGGGCAGATCAGCCCCAGCATTTT. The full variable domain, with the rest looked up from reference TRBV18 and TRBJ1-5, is NAGVMQNPRHLVRRRGQEARLRCSPMKGHSHVYWYRQLPEEGLKFMVYLQKENIIDESGMPKERFSAEFPKEGPSILRIQQVVRGDSAAYFCASPNRADQPQHFGDGTRLSIL.

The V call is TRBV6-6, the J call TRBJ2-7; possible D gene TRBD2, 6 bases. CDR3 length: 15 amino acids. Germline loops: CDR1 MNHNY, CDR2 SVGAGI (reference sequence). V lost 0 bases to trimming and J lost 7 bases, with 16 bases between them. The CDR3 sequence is CASSYSRSGGDEQYF. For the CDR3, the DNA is TGTGCCAGCAGTTACTCGAGATCCGGGGGAGATGAGCAGTACTTC.

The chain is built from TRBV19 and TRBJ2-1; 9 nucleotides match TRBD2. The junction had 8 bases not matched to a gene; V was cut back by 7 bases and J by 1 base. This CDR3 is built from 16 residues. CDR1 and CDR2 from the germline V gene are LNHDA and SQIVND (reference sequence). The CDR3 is CASNPGLAQSYNEQFF. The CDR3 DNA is TGTGCCAGTAATCCTGGACTAGCGCAATCCTACAATGAGCAGTTCTTC.